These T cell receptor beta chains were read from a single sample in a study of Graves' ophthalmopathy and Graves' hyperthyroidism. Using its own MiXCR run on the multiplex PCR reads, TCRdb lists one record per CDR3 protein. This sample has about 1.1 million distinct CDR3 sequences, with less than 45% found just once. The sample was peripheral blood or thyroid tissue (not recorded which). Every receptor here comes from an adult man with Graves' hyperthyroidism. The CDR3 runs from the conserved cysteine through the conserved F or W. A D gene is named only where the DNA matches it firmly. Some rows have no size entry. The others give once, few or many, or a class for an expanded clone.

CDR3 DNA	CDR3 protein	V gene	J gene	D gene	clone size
TGTGCCAGCAGTTTCAGGGGGGACCTCTATGGCTACACCTTC	CASSFRGDLYGYTF	TRBV27	TRBJ1-2	TRBD1	few
TGCAGCGTTGAATTTGGACAGCCTTTCGAGCAGTACTTC	CSVEFGQPFEQYF	TRBV29-1	TRBJ2-7	-	many
TGCAGTGCTAGTCGCAGGGGGCGCGTAGAGACCCAGTACTTC	CSASRRGRVETQYF	TRBV20-1	TRBJ2-5	TRBD1	many
TGTGCCAGCAGCTTAGTTGGGACAGGGAAAGACTACGAGCAGTACTTC	CASSLVGTGKDYEQYF	TRBV7-8	TRBJ2-7	TRBD1	-
TGTGCCAGCAGTATCGGACGGGGGGAAAAACTGTTTTTT	CASSIGRGEKLFF	TRBV6-2/TRBV6-3	TRBJ1-4	-	few
TGTGCCAGCAGCCGGGACAGGCAAGGGGCCCAGCATTTT	CASSRDRQGAQHF	TRBV7-2	TRBJ1-5	TRBD1	many
TGCAGCGTCGGCGGGACTAGCGGGGGATCAGAGACCCAGTACTTC	CSVGGTSGGSETQYF	TRBV29-1	TRBJ2-5	TRBD2	-
TGTGCCAGCAGCGTAGAAGGGACAGGGGTTGCTGAAGCTTTCTTT	CASSVEGTGVAEAFF	TRBV9	TRBJ1-1	TRBD1	many
TGCGCCAGCAGCCAATATGGGACAGCGTATGGCTACACCTTC	CASSQYGTAYGYTF	TRBV4-1	TRBJ1-2	TRBD1	many
TGCGCCAGCAGCTTGGAAGGGTCAGCCTACGAGCAGTACTTC	CASSLEGSAYEQYF	TRBV5-1	TRBJ2-7	-	many
TGTGCCAGCAGCGAGAGACGGGACACCGCCCCCAACTATGGCTACACCTTC	CASSERRDTAPNYGYTF	TRBV9	TRBJ1-2	-	many
TGTGCCATCAGTGAGTCGAACGGGGCCAATCGGCCCCAGCATTTT	CAISESNGANRPQHF	TRBV10-3	TRBJ1-5	-	many
TGTGCCAGCAGCTCCCCGAGGTCACCCCTCCACTTT	CASSSPRSPLHF	TRBV7-2	TRBJ1-6	-	few
TGTGCCAGCAGTATATCAAGAAACACCATATATTTT	CASSISRNTIYF	TRBV2	TRBJ1-3	-	many
TGTGCCAGCAGCTTACCCGGGTGGTCAGGGTCTGGGGCCAACGTCCTGACTTTC	CASSLPGWSGSGANVLTF	TRBV11-2	TRBJ2-6	-	few
TGTGCCAGCAGCTTCCCGTCACAGGGGGAAGAGACCCAGTACTTC	CASSFPSQGEETQYF	TRBV7-8	TRBJ2-5	TRBD1	few
TGTGCCAGCTACCGACAGGGAACCTACGAGCAGTACTTC	CASYRQGTYEQYF	TRBV27	TRBJ2-7	TRBD1	few
TGTGCCACCAGCAATACAGGGACCGCTGGCTACACCTTC	CATSNTGTAGYTF	TRBV15	TRBJ1-2	-	-
TGTGCCAGTAGTATCTCCGGGACTACCTCCTACGAGCAGTACTTC	CASSISGTTSYEQYF	TRBV19	TRBJ2-7	TRBD2	many
TGTGCCAGCAGCAAAGCGGCCGGGACGTTCTTTGGGGCCAACGTCCTGACTTTC	CASSKAAGTFFGANVLTF	TRBV11-2	TRBJ2-6	-	-
TGTGCCAGCAGCCCCATCAGGGCACACACCGGGGAGCTGTTTTTT	CASSPIRAHTGELFF	TRBV7-9	TRBJ2-2	-	many
TGTGCCAGCAGCTACTCGGACAGGCTTAGCAATCAGCCCCAGCATTTT	CASSYSDRLSNQPQHF	TRBV7-2	TRBJ1-5	TRBD1	-
TGTGCCAGCAGCTTAGTAGGGCAAGCTTCCTATGGCTACACCTTC	CASSLVGQASYGYTF	TRBV7-2	TRBJ1-2	-	-
TGTGCCAGCAGGACGGGGCAGGGGATATCAGAGACCCAGTACTTC	CASRTGQGISETQYF	TRBV28	TRBJ2-5	-	-
TGTGCCAGCAGCGCGACAGGGGGATGGGCTAATGAAAAACTGTTTTTT	CASSATGGWANEKLFF	TRBV9	TRBJ1-4	TRBD1	-